The 22 T cell receptor beta chains below were found in one sample sequenced in a study of regulatory T cells in long-lasting Graves disease. Combining iRepertoire HTBI primers with Arm-PCR of CDR3 regions, the authors built TCR beta libraries. TCRdb reprocessed the multiplex PCR reads with MiXCR, giving one entry per CDR3 protein. The data hold 360,000 or so distinct CDR3 sequences, with roughly a sixth observed a single time. Specified time point: newly diagnosed GD, antithyroid drugs for less than 3 months. After RNA was extracted from PBMCs, the TCR library was made from it. The data were also submitted as part of a second study, on T cells in Graves' hyperthyroidism and ophthalmopathy.

Here the sequenced sample was peripheral blood mononuclear cells (PBMCs), taken at new diagnosis, from a patient treated with antithyroid drugs. These receptors came from a man aged 35 to 55 with Graves disease.

The rearrangement uses TRBV2 and TRBJ2-7; D uncertain. Germline values: CDR1 SNHLY, CDR2 FYNNEI. The ends were cut back, 0 bases at V and 4 bases at J, with 7 bases in the middle. The CDR3 is 13 residues long. The DNA for the CDR3 is TGTGCCAGCAGTGAAGCACAGCCATACGAGCAGTACTTC. This gives the protein CASSEAQPYEQYF.

This clonotype has at least ten counts. The rearrangement links TRBV6-2 or TRBV6-3 to TRBJ2-2; the D is unclear. With 2 bases removed from V and 5 bases from J, the gap between germline ends came to 9 bases. CDR1 MNHEY and CDR2 SVGEGT come from the germline V gene. This CDR3 spans 14 amino acids. For the CDR3, the DNA is TGTGCCAGCAGTTACCCATTGCATACCGGGGAGCTGTTTTTT. It translates to CASSYPLHTGELFF.

This clonotype was observed at least ten times. This sequence joins TRBV5-1 and TRBJ1-1, with a weak D call TRBD1 (5 bases). CDR3 length equals 15 residues. V was pared by 0 bases and J by 2 bases, with 11 bases between. CDR1 is SGHRS, CDR2 YFSETQ, per germline. The CDR3 DNA is TGCGCCAGCAGCTTGGGGACAAGAGTAAACACTGAAGCTTTCTTT. Translation gives CASSLGTRVNTEAFF.

This clonotype has a handful of counts. The rearrangement uses TRBV11-2 and TRBJ2-1; TRBD1 might be the D (5 bases). CDR1 is SGHAT, CDR2 FQNNGV, per germline. This CDR3 is 12 amino acids long. V lost 6 bases and J lost 7, with 10 bases in between. For the CDR3, the DNA is TGTGCCAGCAGTATCAGGGTTAATGAGCAGTTCTTC. Translation: CASSIRVNEQFF.

This clonotype occurred many times. The chain carries TRBV29-1 and TRBJ2-5; D call uncertain. This CDR3 has 13 residues. From germline, CDR1 is SQVTM and CDR2 ANQGSEA. V gave up 5 bases and J gave up 1 base, with 11 bases separating them. This CDR3 reads CSVTQTSQETQYF. CDR3 coding DNA: TGCAGCGTTACCCAGACCTCCCAAGAGACCCAGTACTTC.

This clonotype was found many times. The V call is TRBV6-1, the J call TRBJ2-1, with D unclear. Germline CDR1 is MNHNS and CDR2 is SASEGT. This CDR3 is built from 14 residues. V was pared by 11 bases and J by 0 bases, with 14 bases between. The CDR3 DNA reads TGTGCCGCAGTATACGGCTTCTCCTACAATGAGCAGTTCTTC. The encoded protein is CAAVYGFSYNEQFF.

This clonotype was seen at least ten times. The chain recombines TRBV10-3 with TRBJ2-5; either TRBD1 or TRBD2 may fit D (6 bases each). Trimming left V 4 bases short and J 5 bases short, with 17 bases between. CDR1 is ENHRY, CDR2 SYGVKD, per germline. CDR3 size: 15 residues. The CDR3 loop is CAISVSGGLSETQYF. CDR3 nucleotide sequence: TGTGCCATCAGTGTGAGTGGGGGGCTATCGGAGACCCAGTACTTC.

This sequence joins TRBV7-9 and TRBJ2-3, with D unresolved. The V and J ends lost 3 bases and 4 bases respectively, with 11 bases between them. CDR3 size: 14 residues. Germline CDR1 and CDR2: SEHNR and FQNEAQ (reference sequence). CDR3 in amino acids: CASSLAHGADTQYF. CDR3 nucleotide sequence: TGTGCCAGCAGCTTGGCCCATGGGGCAGATACGCAGTATTTT.

In its sample, this clonotype was seen many times. The genes are TRBV20-1 and TRBJ1-1; D remains ambiguous. Germline CDR1 reads DFQATT; CDR2 reads SNEGSKA (reference sequence). Between the trimmed V and J ends, which lost 0 bases and 3 bases, there was a span of 8 bases. This CDR3 contains 13 residues. The CDR3 DNA follows: TGCAGTGCTAGAGAAGACCGCTACACTGAAGCTTTCTTT. Translated, it gives CSAREDRYTEAFF.

This clonotype was observed many times. The rearrangement uses TRBV20-1 and TRBJ2-7, with D maybe TRBD2 (6 bases). Germline-derived CDR1 and CDR2 are DFQATT and SNEGSKA (reference sequence). Deletions cut 7 bases from V and 6 bases from J, with 19 bases between. The CDR3 covers 13 residues. Written as DNA, the CDR3 is TGCAGTGTACTGGCGGGGATAACTCGCGAGCAGTACTTC. It specifies CSVLAGITREQYF.

The CDR3 DNA sequence: TGTGCCAGCAGCTTAGAGATTGGGACGAGCACCGGGGAGCTGTTTTTT. As protein: CASSLEIGTSTGELFF. The V and J genes are TRBV7-9 and TRBJ2-2; D is tentatively TRBD1 or TRBD2 (5 bases each). V was pared by 1 base and J by 4 bases, with 13 bases between. Germline-derived CDR1 and CDR2 are SEHNR and FQNEAQ (reference sequence). The CDR3 sequence is 16 residues long.

This clonotype was observed a handful of times. The chain recombines TRBV12-3 or TRBV12-4 with TRBJ1-1; possible D gene TRBD1, 5 bases. The CDR3 is 15 residues long. The V end lost 6 bases, the J end lost 3 bases, and 17 bases lay between the germline ends. The CDR3 loop is CASRDSFGADTEAFF. CDR3 DNA sequence: TGTGCCAGCAGAGACTCATTCGGGGCTGACACTGAAGCTTTCTTT.

Details on this clonotype: A far larger clone is only one base removed, so a read error is likely. This chain uses TRBV2 with TRBJ2-1; a possible D gene is TRBD1 (5 bases). This CDR3 has 13 amino acids. The germline gives CDR1 SNHLY, CDR2 FYNNEI. The germline V and J ends were trimmed by 4 bases and 10 bases, with 14 bases remaining between them. The CDR3: CASSGGNSYEQFF. For the CDR3, the DNA is TGTGCCAGCAGTGGGGGCAACTCCTACGAGCAGTTCTTC.

There are many counts of this clonotype. The V and J genes are TRBV7-8 and TRBJ1-2, with 8 bases that match TRBD1. The germline V gene has CDR1 SGHVS and CDR2 FQNEAQ. With 0 bases clipped from V and 2 bases from J, the junction kept 5 bases outside the gene matches. CDR3 length: 16 amino acids. The CDR3 region is CASSLALWDRNYGYTF. The CDR3, as DNA: TGTGCCAGCAGCTTAGCGCTCTGGGACAGGAACTATGGCTACACCTTC.

This clonotype was seen at least ten times. The chain couples TRBV6-1 to TRBJ2-7, with D possibly matching TRBD1 (6 bases). The ends were cut back, 4 bases at V and 2 bases at J, with 9 bases in the middle. Germline V gene data show CDR1 as MNHNS and CDR2 as SASEGT. This CDR3 region has 13 residues. As DNA, the CDR3 is TGTGCCAGCAGTGTCTGGGGGCCCTACGAGCAGTACTTC. Encoded protein: CASSVWGPYEQYF.

On this clonotype itself: A far larger clone is a single base away, which makes a read error likely. The V gene is TRBV24-1, the J gene TRBJ2-4; TRBD2 matches 10 bases. The length of the CDR3 is 13 residues. The germline CDR1 and CDR2 sequences are KGHDR and SFDVKD. The CDR3 DNA is TGTGCCACCAGTAATAGCGGGGGGTCCACCCAGCACTTC. Its protein product is CATSNSGGSTQHF.

This clonotype was picked up many times. This chain uses TRBV27 with TRBJ2-5, with 11 bases that match TRBD1. V lost 6 bases and J lost 5; bases outside the gene matches: 8. In germline, CDR1 is MNHEY, CDR2 SMNVEV (reference sequence). This CDR3 region has 15 residues. The CDR3 spells CASSFRTGGSETQYF. CDR3 bases: TGTGCCAGCAGCTTTCGGACAGGGGGCTCTGAGACCCAGTACTTC.

This clonotype was found many times. The rearrangement uses TRBV6-1 and TRBJ2-7; 7 nucleotides align to TRBD2. Unmatched junction bases numbered 12, after V lost 7 bases and J lost 6 bases. Per the germline V gene, CDR1 is MNHNS and CDR2 is SASEGT. The CDR3 consists of 14 residues. This CDR3 reads CASNRGGSHGEQYF. The CDR3 bases are TGTGCCAGCAACCGGGGAGGGTCCCATGGCGAGCAGTACTTC.

This clonotype has ten or more counts. V gene TRBV29-1 combines with J gene TRBJ2-3, with TRBD2 matching over 9 bases. The CDR3 extends over 15 amino acids. J gave up 0 bases and V 6 bases, and 7 bases lay outside the gene matches. Looked up from germline, CDR1 is SQVTM and CDR2 is ANQGSEA. In DNA form, the CDR3 reads TGCAGCGTGGGTAGCGGGGGAGGGAGCACAGATACGCAGTATTTT. Encoded protein: CSVGSGGGSTDTQYF.

J is TRBJ1-5 and V is TRBV6-2 or TRBV6-3; D remains unclear. This CDR3 is 15 amino acids long. CDR1 is MNHEY and CDR2 is SVGEGT in the germline V gene. Trimming shortened V by 0 bases and J by 5 bases, and 11 bases separated the two germline ends. The chain's CDR3 is CASSYSIRADQPQHF. In nucleotides, the CDR3 is TGTGCCAGCAGTTACTCGATTCGGGCGGATCAGCCCCAGCATTTT.

This clonotype was detected ten times or more. The chain combines TRBV7-9 with TRBJ1-4; D gene uncertain. The CDR3 has 15 amino acids. V was shortened by 3 bases and J by 4 bases, with 12 bases between the two germline ends. The germline V gene encodes CDR1 SEHNR and CDR2 FQNEAQ (reference sequence). The CDR3 is CASSFGISDNEKLFF. The CDR3 region has the DNA TGTGCCAGCAGCTTCGGGATTTCGGATAATGAAAAACTGTTTTTT.

This clonotype has at least ten counts. V and J are TRBV6-1 and TRBJ2-5, with TRBD2 as a possible D gene (6 bases). Germline loops: CDR1 MNHNS, CDR2 SASEGT. Trimming took off 10 bases at V and 6 bases at J, with 18 bases between the two ends. This CDR3 spans 13 amino acids. Here the CDR3 DNA reads TGTGCCATAACCGGGAGTATCGGACAGACCCAGTACTTC. Amino acid sequence: CAITGSIGQTQYF.